A selection of T cell receptor beta chains follows, all from one sample in a study of Ad26.COV2.S vaccination and SARS-CoV-2 variants. Sequencing used immunoSEQ multiplex PCR; TCRdb keeps in-frame clones, though not all of them. The data contain 400,000 to 500,000 clones, around 87% of them singletons. Sequenced material: peripheral blood, taken in a trial of Ad26.COV2.S vaccine versus placebo. The receptors here all came from a person aged 18 to 65 who received the Ad26.COV2.S COVID-19 vaccine or a placebo. The CDR3 runs from the conserved cysteine through the conserved F or W. D genes are given only for firm matches. Size values are once, few and many counts, or a class for expanded clones, and some rows have none.

abundance: .; v_gene: TRBV10-2; j_gene: TRBJ1-3; d_gene: .; CDR3aa: CASSESYRSSGNTIYF; CDR3nt: TGCGCCAGCAGTGAGTCCTACAGGTCCTCTGGAAACACCATATATTTT
abundance: once; v_gene: TRBV19; j_gene: TRBJ1-6; d_gene: .; CDR3aa: CASRWDRNSPLHF; CDR3nt: TGTGCCAGTAGATGGGATAGGAATTCACCCCTCCACTTT
abundance: .; v_gene: TRBV7-3; j_gene: TRBJ1-1; d_gene: .; CDR3aa: CASSFTIGAEAFF; CDR3nt: TGTGCCAGCAGCTTCACCATTGGGGCTGAAGCTTTCTTT
abundance: once; v_gene: TRBV7-3; j_gene: TRBJ2-3; d_gene: .; CDR3aa: CASSLSGSSTDTQYF; CDR3nt: TGTGCCAGCAGCCTTAGCGGTTCTAGCACAGATACGCAGTATTTT
abundance: .; v_gene: TRBV23-1; j_gene: TRBJ2-7; d_gene: TRBD1; CDR3aa: CASSQPVDRGRCYEQYF; CDR3nt: TGCGCCAGCAGTCAACCCGTGGACAGGGGGCGCTGCTACGAGCAGTACTTC
abundance: .; v_gene: TRBV27; j_gene: TRBJ1-6; d_gene: TRBD1; CDR3aa: CASLGTGPRRNSPLHF; CDR3nt: TGTGCCAGCCTCGGGACAGGCCCCAGGCGGAATTCACCCCTCCACTTT
abundance: .; v_gene: TRBV27; j_gene: TRBJ1-6; d_gene: .; CDR3aa: CASSLGFVSPLHF; CDR3nt: TGTGCCAGCAGTTTGGGCTTTGTATCACCCCTCCACTTT
abundance: .; v_gene: TRBV5-6; j_gene: TRBJ2-7; d_gene: .; CDR3aa: CASSDGSTSYEQYF; CDR3nt: TGTGCCAGCAGCGACGGGTCTACGAGTTACGAGCAGTACTTC
abundance: .; v_gene: TRBV11-3; j_gene: TRBJ2-1; d_gene: TRBD1; CDR3aa: CASSFGRDSEQFF; CDR3nt: TGTGCCAGCAGCTTCGGCCGGGACAGTGAGCAGTTCTTC
abundance: .; v_gene: TRBV9; j_gene: TRBJ1-2; d_gene: TRBD1; CDR3aa: CASSVGDRVVYTF; CDR3nt: TGTGCCAGCAGCGTAGGGGACAGGGTTGTCTACACCTTC
abundance: .; v_gene: TRBV5-1; j_gene: TRBJ2-1; d_gene: TRBD1; CDR3aa: CASSLAGDSSYNEQFF; CDR3nt: TGCGCCAGCAGCTTGGCCGGGGACAGTTCCTACAATGAGCAGTTCTTC
abundance: .; v_gene: TRBV30; j_gene: TRBJ1-2; d_gene: .; CDR3aa: CAWSSLQTSSKTF; CDR3nt: TGTGCCTGGAGTTCCCTTCAGACATCCTCGAAAACCTTC
abundance: .; v_gene: TRBV2; j_gene: TRBJ1-3; d_gene: .; CDR3aa: CASLDGGKPSGNTIYF; CDR3nt: TGTGCCAGCTTGGACGGAGGGAAGCCCTCTGGAAACACCATATATTTT
abundance: .; v_gene: TRBV4-1; j_gene: TRBJ1-2; d_gene: TRBD1; CDR3aa: CASSQDSSRGYGYTF; CDR3nt: TGCGCCAGCAGCCAAGATAGTAGCAGGGGGTATGGCTACACCTTC
abundance: .; v_gene: TRBV13; j_gene: TRBJ2-1; d_gene: .; CDR3aa: CASSPGILKEQFF; CDR3nt: TGTGCCAGCAGCCCGGGGATTCTAAAGGAGCAGTTCTTC
abundance: .; v_gene: TRBV5-4; j_gene: TRBJ2-7; d_gene: .; CDR3aa: CATDQEGEQYF; CDR3nt: TGTGCCACCGACCAAGAGGGGGAGCAGTACTTC
abundance: .; v_gene: TRBV18; j_gene: TRBJ2-3; d_gene: TRBD2; CDR3aa: CASSPLGLAGTGDTQYF; CDR3nt: TGTGCCAGCTCACCACTCGGACTAGCGGGGACGGGGGATACGCAGTATTTT